These T cell receptor beta chains were read from a single sample in a study of radiation and T cells in renal cell carcinoma. The assay was immunoSEQ multiplex PCR, and TCRdb's table has in-frame clones only and misses some. The table has approximately 110,000 clones, around 83% seen once; the top ten hold 2.5% to 3.5%. Specimen: blood, collected from a patient whose treatment included radiotherapy and nephrectomy. All receptors come from a woman aged 55 to 70 with renal cell carcinoma. The CDR3 runs from the conserved cysteine through the conserved F or W. The D gene is left open where the match is weak. The size field is filled for only some rows; it gives once, few, many or a size class.

d_call j_call clone_size v_call cdr3_aa cdr3_nt
- TRBJ2-1 - TRBV27 CASSQGQGGSEQFF TGTGCCAGCAGTCAAGGACAAGGGGGAAGCGAGCAGTTCTTC
- TRBJ2-5 - TRBV5-8 CASSLMAYQETQYF TGTGCCAGCAGCTTAATGGCGTACCAAGAGACCCAGTACTTC
TRBD2 TRBJ2-3 - TRBV10-3 CAISEGRESTDTQYF TGTGCCATCAGTGAGGGGCGGGAGAGCACAGATACGCAGTATTTT
- TRBJ2-1 - TRBV27 CASSLGRGTEQFF TGTGCCAGCAGTTTAGGTAGGGGGACTGAGCAGTTCTTC
TRBD1 TRBJ1-1 - TRBV18 CASGTGTVAEAFF TGTGCCAGCGGGACAGGGACTGTAGCTGAAGCTTTCTTT
TRBD1 TRBJ1-2 - TRBV6-1 CASSVGQGPYGYTF TGTGCCAGCAGTGTCGGACAGGGCCCCTATGGCTACACCTTC
- TRBJ1-2 - TRBV6-4 CASSLGGVRGYTF TGTGCCAGCAGCCTCGGGGGGGTCAGAGGCTACACCTTC
- TRBJ1-2 - TRBV6-1 CASSNFFTDNYGYTF TGTGCCAGCAGCAACTTCTTCACAGATAACTATGGCTACACCTTC
TRBD2 TRBJ2-7 - TRBV19 CASSGGLAGVYEQYF TGTGCCAGTAGTGGGGGACTAGCGGGAGTCTACGAGCAGTACTTC
- TRBJ1-5 - TRBV19 CASSIGGGSNQPQHF TGTGCCAGTAGTATAGGCGGGGGGAGCAATCAGCCCCAGCATTTT
TRBD1 TRBJ2-7 - TRBV2 CASSFGQGGEQYF TGTGCCAGCAGTTTCGGACAGGGGGGCGAGCAGTACTTC
TRBD2 TRBJ2-3 - TRBV9 CASSVGTSGTDTQYF TGTGCCAGCAGCGTAGGGACTAGCGGCACAGATACGCAGTATTTT
- TRBJ2-3 - TRBV5-1 CASSRSSPGTDTQYF TGCGCCAGCAGTAGGTCCAGCCCTGGGACAGATACGCAGTATTTT
- TRBJ2-3 few TRBV27 CASRGLATDTQYF TGTGCCAGCAGGGGACTCGCCACAGATACGCAGTATTTT
TRBD1 TRBJ1-1 - TRBV10-3 CAISDLRRQGTNTEAFF TGTGCCATCAGTGACCTCCGGCGACAGGGCACGAACACTGAAGCTTTCTTT
TRBD1 TRBJ2-4 - TRBV7-9 CASSLGQGKNIQYF TGTGCCAGCAGCTTAGGACAGGGCAAAAACATTCAGTACTTC
TRBD1 TRBJ2-2 once TRBV6-5 CASRTGVNTGELFF TGTGCCAGCAGGACAGGGGTTAACACCGGGGAGCTGTTTTTT
- TRBJ2-1 - TRBV28 CASSFPLDPNEQFF TGTGCCAGCAGTTTCCCCCTTGATCCCAATGAGCAGTTCTTC
TRBD1 TRBJ2-3 - TRBV2 CASSEDRAGGSDTQYF TGTGCCAGCAGTGAAGACAGGGCAGGGGGTAGCGATACGCAGTATTTT
- TRBJ1-3 - TRBV11-3 CASSYRQDSHSGNTIYF TGTGCCAGCAGCTACCGTCAGGACAGTCACTCTGGAAACACCATATATTTT
- TRBJ2-7 few TRBV5-1 CASSPDRSRELPYEQYF TGCGCCAGCAGCCCGGATAGGTCAAGGGAATTACCCTACGAGCAGTACTTC
- TRBJ1-5 - TRBV7-2 CASSLVRGPQHF TGTGCCAGCAGCTTAGTGAGGGGGCCCCAGCATTTT
TRBD1 TRBJ2-7 - TRBV11-2 CASSLESLGTGSYEQYF TGTGCCAGCAGCTTAGAAAGTCTCGGGACAGGCTCCTACGAGCAGTACTTC
TRBD1 TRBJ2-2 - TRBV5-4 CASSLGYLSGQGNTGELFF TGTGCCAGCAGCTTGGGCTACCTTTCGGGACAGGGTAACACCGGGGAGCTGTTTTTT
- TRBJ1-5 - TRBV19 CASSPSAGPTREPQHF TGTGCCAGTAGTCCTTCCGCTGGGCCGACGAGGGAGCCCCAGCATTTT
TRBD2 TRBJ2-2 - TRBV9 CASSPPSGGGYTGELFF TGTGCCAGCAGCCCACCTAGCGGGGGAGGCTACACCGGGGAGCTGTTTTTT
TRBD1 TRBJ2-7 - TRBV19 CASSLGQGYDEQYF TGTGCCAGTAGCCTCGGACAGGGGTACGACGAGCAGTACTTC
- TRBJ2-7 - TRBV10-2 CASSELTSLHEQYF TGCGCCAGCAGTGAACTAACGTCTCTCCACGAGCAGTACTTC
- TRBJ2-3 - TRBV9 CASSVVDFTDTQYF TGTGCCAGCAGCGTAGTAGACTTCACAGATACGCAGTATTTT
TRBD2 TRBJ2-3 - TRBV5-6 CASSIGLASTDTQYF TGTGCCAGCAGCATAGGACTAGCCAGCACAGATACGCAGTATTTT
- TRBJ1-1 few TRBV18 CASSPTQVNTEAFF TGTGCCAGCTCACCAACGCAGGTGAACACTGAAGCTTTCTTT
- TRBJ2-4 - TRBV6-1 CASSEAATRTKNIQYF TGTGCCAGCAGTGAAGCGGCGACTAGAACCAAAAACATTCAGTACTTC
TRBD1 TRBJ2-2 - TRBV9 CASSRTGMTGELFF TGTGCCAGCTCCCGGACAGGGATGACCGGGGAGCTGTTTTTT
- TRBJ1-2 - TRBV30 CAWTDYYGYTF TGTGCCTGGACGGATTACTATGGGTACACCTTC
- TRBJ1-2 few TRBV7-3 CASSLRGYYGYTF TGTGCCAGCAGCTTACGGGGATACTATGGCTACACCTTC
TRBD2 TRBJ2-2 - TRBV2 CASRIGLAGTGELFF TGTGCCAGCAGGATCGGACTAGCGGGCACCGGGGAGCTGTTTTTT
- TRBJ2-7 once TRBV6-5 CASRGPSYEQYF TGTGCCAGCAGGGGCCCGTCCTACGAGCAGTACTTC
TRBD1 TRBJ2-5 - TRBV7-7 CASSPDRGETQYF TGTGCTAGCAGCCCGGACAGGGGCGAGACCCAGTACTTC
TRBD2 TRBJ2-3 once TRBV9 CASSPLSSGVRDTQYF TGTGCCAGCAGCCCCCTATCTAGCGGGGTTCGTGATACGCAGTATTTT
- TRBJ1-1 - TRBV25-1 CASSETMEVTEAFF TGTGCCAGCAGTGAAACGATGGAGGTGACTGAAGCTTTCTTT
TRBD1 TRBJ1-6 - TRBV10-3 CAIGGTVSNSPLHF TGTGCCATCGGTGGGACAGTGAGTAATTCACCCCTCCACTTT
- TRBJ2-7 - TRBV28 CASESPGSYEQYF TGTGCCAGCGAGTCCCCCGGGTCCTACGAGCAGTACTTC
TRBD2 TRBJ2-7 - TRBV4-3 CASSQDTTSGIYEQYF TGCGCCAGCAGCCAAGATACCACTAGCGGGATTTACGAGCAGTACTTC
- TRBJ2-2 - TRBV7-2 CASSLAPGWELFF TGTGCCAGCAGCTTAGCGCCGGGGTGGGAGCTGTTTTTT
- TRBJ1-3 many TRBV19 CASRFGGNTIYF TGTGCCAGTAGGTTTGGAGGAAACACCATATATTTT
- TRBJ1-3 - TRBV6-1 CASSPEAGVGNTIYF TGTGCCAGCAGTCCTGAAGCAGGGGTAGGAAACACCATATATTTT
- TRBJ1-2 once TRBV5-6 CASSDDGTDYGYTF TGTGCCAGCAGCGACGACGGGACGGACTATGGCTACACCTTC
- TRBJ2-7 few TRBV28 CASSFSESYEQYF TGTGCCAGCAGTTTCTCAGAATCCTACGAGCAGTACTTC